This T cell receptor (beta chain) comes out of a study of blood T cell repertoires in COVID-19. Study information: COVID-19 samples from acute and convalescent phases originated in the United States, Italy and Spain. Sources were T cells, B-cell-depleted T cells, or PBMCs; the material itself was cDNA or gDNA.

Original data processing: Cell counts per sample came from amplifying reference gene primers. The repertoire was sequenced with immunoSEQ multiplex PCR; TCRdb's copy has only in-frame clones and lacks some. V and J calls and clone size are given by that table; D and trimming were obtained from the DNA. The data show roughly 68,000 clones, roughly 81% seen once. The specimen was peripheral blood. The TCR comes from a human donor in a cohort sampled during active COVID-19.

The CDR3 region is CASSPGQGAGKLFF. CDR3 bases: TGTGCCAGCAGTCCGGGACAGGGGGCGGGGAAACTGTTTTTT. This rearrangement joins TRBV27 to TRBJ1-4; 12 nucleotides line up with TRBD1. This CDR3 comprises 14 residues. The germline gives CDR1 MNHEY, CDR2 SMNVEV (reference sequence). V shed 5 bases, J shed 11 bases, and the junction held 6 bases outside the gene matches.